The TCR beta chain under discussion was sequenced for a study of identifying expanded T cells in peripheral blood. This CDR3 comprises 13 residues. Germline trimming cut 6 bases from V and 5 bases from J; bases unmatched to any gene: 5. Germline CDR1 and CDR2: MNHNS and SASEGT. Assay: immunoSEQ multiplex PCR; the TCRdb copy retains only in-frame clones and omits some. The top ten hold approximately 4% of the sample, which has about 91,000 clones, 88% seen once. This receptor was obtained from a person aged 18 to 70 in good health. V is TRBV6-1 and J is TRBJ2-5, with 8 bases aligning to TRBD1. Sequenced sample: blood. Written as DNA, the CDR3 is TGTGCCAGCAGCCCGGACAGGGCGGAGACCCAGTACTTC. Amino acid sequence: CASSPDRAETQYF.